The next 14 T cell receptor beta chains were all read from a single sample in a study of CD8 T cells in Susac syndrome. RNA totalling about 0.45 to 1 ug underwent reverse transcription with random hexamers. MiXCR, run by TCRdb on the immunoSEQ multiplex PCR reads, gives a single entry per CDR3 protein. Of roughly 25,000 distinct CDR3 sequences listed, roughly 95% are singletons. Specimen: CD8+ T cells from PBMCs. Source of these receptors: a human donor with Susac syndrome.

J is TRBJ1-2 and V is TRBV7-6; 10 bases fit TRBD1. Per germline, CDR1 SGHVS and CDR2 FNYEAQ. V trimming: 5 bases; J trimming: 5 bases; junction bases outside the gene matches: 8. The CDR3 is made up of 15 amino acids. The CDR3 here is CASSAPGQGNYGYTF. The CDR3 nucleotides are TGTGCCAGCAGCGCCCCGGGACAGGGGAATTATGGCTACACCTTC.

The chain employs TRBV28 and TRBJ1-2; 7 bases map to TRBD1. Germline-derived CDR1 and CDR2 are MDHEN and SYDVKM. The V gene end was trimmed by 5 bases and the J gene end by 4 bases; junction bases not matched to a gene: 13. The CDR3 spans 16 residues. The CDR3 loop reads CASSVPTTGISYGYTF. The DNA of the CDR3 is TGTGCCAGCAGTGTCCCCACGACAGGGATTAGCTATGGCTACACCTTC.

CDR3 sequence (DNA): TGTGCCAGCAGCTTGTGGACAGATACGCAGTATTTT. Residues: CASSLWTDTQYF. The gene calls are TRBV5-8 and TRBJ2-3; no clear D. The CDR3 length is 12 residues. V lost 1 base and J lost 3, with 3 bases in between. CDR1 SGHTS and CDR2 YDEGEE come from the germline V gene.

The chain carries TRBV28 and TRBJ2-7; 7 bases match TRBD1. This CDR3 spans 14 amino acids. Germline V gene data show CDR1 as MDHEN and CDR2 as SYDVKM. Germline trimming cut 4 bases from V and 4 bases from J; bases unmatched to any gene: 7. Written as DNA, the CDR3 is TGTGCCAGCAGTTCCCTACAGGGGTGGTACGAGCAGTACTTC. Protein product: CASSSLQGWYEQYF.

This rearrangement joins TRBV7-9 to TRBJ2-7, with 8 bases aligning to TRBD1. The V gene's germline CDR1 is SEHNR and CDR2 FQNEAQ (reference sequence). This CDR3 spans 15 amino acids. Germline trimming cut 3 bases from V and 0 bases from J; bases unmatched to any gene: 4. CDR3 loop: CASSLRQGSSYEQYF. DNA for the CDR3: TGTGCCAGCAGCTTGCGACAGGGGAGCTCCTACGAGCAGTACTTC.

Written as DNA, the CDR3 is TGTGCCAGCAGCCCCTACCGGGAGCTCCTCACAGATACGCAGTATTTT. Translated: CASSPYRELLTDTQYF. This rearrangement joins TRBV13 to TRBJ2-3, with D maybe TRBD2 (6 bases). The V gene's germline CDR1 is PRHDT and CDR2 FYEKMQ (reference sequence). CDR3 length equals 16 residues. Trimming took 5 bases from V and 2 from J, leaving 17 bases between them.

In regard to this clonotype: Germline and junction disagree at one end, which may indicate a read error. V usage is TRBV20-1 and J usage is TRBJ2-1, with 7 bases matching TRBD1. The CDR3 extends over 15 amino acids. Germline V gives CDR1 DFQATT, CDR2 SNEGSKA (reference sequence). CDR3: CSARDREKGNNEQFF. The CDR3 nucleotides are TGCAGTGCGAGAGACAGGGAAAAGGGCAACAATGAGCAGTTCTTC.

The CDR3 is CASSAVPAGDISGANVLTF. The CDR3 DNA sequence: TGCGCCAGCAGCGCTGTACCCGCGGGGGATATCTCTGGGGCCAACGTCCTGACTTTC. The rearrangement links TRBV4-1 to TRBJ2-6; 7 nucleotides line up with TRBD2. The J segment lost 0 bases and the V segment lost 5 bases, leaving 13 bases of the junction unmatched. The V gene's germline CDR1 is MGHRA and CDR2 YSYEKL. The CDR3 is 19 residues long.

The chain couples TRBV5-6 to TRBJ1-1; D gene uncertain. Germline assignment: CDR1 SGHDT and CDR2 YYEEEE. The CDR3 loop spans 12 amino acids. Trimming removed 4 bases from V and 4 bases from J, with 8 bases in between. For the CDR3, the DNA is TGTGCCAGCAGCCTGGAACCCACTGAAGCTTTCTTT. It translates to CASSLEPTEAFF.

The gene calls are TRBV7-9 and TRBJ2-7, with TRBD1 matching 7 bases. CDR1 SEHNR and CDR2 FQNEAQ come from the germline V gene (reference sequence). Unmatched junction bases numbered 12, after V lost 3 bases and J lost 4 bases. The CDR3 totals 16 residues. The CDR3 here is CASSFSTGANRYEQYF. As DNA, the CDR3 is TGTGCCAGCAGCTTCTCCACAGGGGCGAACCGGTACGAGCAGTACTTC.

The V gene is TRBV28, the J gene TRBJ1-2; D gene ambiguous. Germline-derived CDR1 and CDR2 are MDHEN and SYDVKM. This CDR3 has 14 amino acids. Trimming shortened V by 3 bases and J by 4 bases, and 12 bases separated the two germline ends. CDR3 nucleotides: TGTGCCAGCAGTTTGGAGGGCGGGAGCTATGGCTACACCTTC. Translated: CASSLEGGSYGYTF.

This chain connects TRBV5-4 to TRBJ1-2; D is uncertain. The germline V gene has CDR1 SGHNT and CDR2 YYREEE (reference sequence). V was clipped by 9 bases and J by 2 bases, with 20 bases between them. This CDR3 comprises 15 residues. CDR3 in amino acids: CATNYGEWVNYGYTF. CDR3 DNA: TGTGCCACCAATTACGGGGAATGGGTAAACTATGGCTACACCTTC.

This chain connects TRBV5-4 to TRBJ2-7; the D call may be TRBD1 or TRBD2 (5 bases each). Trimming removed 4 bases at V and 0 bases at J, with 14 bases between. The germline V gene encodes CDR1 SGHNT and CDR2 YYREEE (reference sequence). CDR3 length equals 15 residues. As DNA, the CDR3 is TGTGCCAGCAGCGGTGGGGGTCTTAGCTCCTACGAGCAGTACTTC. Protein product: CASSGGGLSSYEQYF.

The rearrangement links TRBV19 to TRBJ2-7, with D tentatively TRBD1 or TRBD2 (6 bases each). V dropped 6 bases and J dropped 2 bases, with 17 bases sitting between them. The CDR3 covers 15 residues. CDR1 is LNHDA and CDR2 is SQIVND in the germline V gene (reference sequence). CDR3 amino acids: CASRDTGTPPYEQYF. CDR3 bases: TGTGCCAGTAGAGACACAGGGACTCCTCCCTACGAGCAGTACTTC.